One sample yielded the 15 T cell receptor beta chains listed below, sequenced in a study of blood T cell repertoires in COVID-19. Here immunoSEQ multiplex PCR was the method, and the copy in TCRdb shows in-frame clones only, minus some. In the table there are 210,000 or so clones, around 81% of which are singletons. Sequencing was performed on PBMCs or T cells enriched from blood (not recorded which). The receptors originated from a woman aged 45-60 years with acute COVID-19.

The rearrangement uses TRBV3-1 (or the pseudogene TRBV3-2) and TRBJ1-5; D unresolved. Per the germline V gene, CDR1 is LGHDT and CDR2 is YNNKEL (reference sequence). The CDR3 loop spans 14 amino acids. The ends were cut back, 0 bases at V and 5 bases at J, with 8 bases in the middle. The CDR3 sequence: CASSQDSGDQPQHF. CDR3 nucleotide sequence: TGTGCCAGCAGCCAAGATAGCGGGGATCAGCCCCAGCATTTT.

This clone occurred once. The CDR3 sequence is CASNPAGTGTYEQYF. The CDR3 nucleotides are TGTGCCAGCAACCCAGCCGGAACAGGGACCTACGAGCAGTACTTC. This rearrangement joins TRBV28 to TRBJ2-7; a weak D match, TRBD1 (6 bases). In germline, CDR1 is MDHEN, CDR2 SYDVKM. V dropped 7 bases and J dropped 2 bases, with 18 bases sitting between them. The CDR3 covers 15 residues. Full variable domain (missing parts from reference TRBV28 and TRBJ2-7): DVKVTQSSRYLVKRTGEKVFLECVQDMDHENMFWYRQDPGLGLRLIYFSYDVKMKEKGDIPEGYSVSREKKERFSLILESASTNQTSMYLCASNPAGTGTYEQYFGPGTRLTVT.

The chain uses TRBV6-5 and TRBJ2-1; TRBD2 matches at 8 bases. CDR1 is MNHEY, CDR2 SVGAGI, per germline. V shed 6 bases, J shed 8 bases, and the junction held 9 bases outside the gene matches. The CDR3 spans 14 residues. Here the CDR3 reads CASRPAGVIYEQFF. CDR3 DNA: TGTGCCAGCAGGCCAGCGGGAGTTATCTATGAGCAGTTCTTC.

The rearrangement joins TRBV6-5 to TRBJ1-5; 9 bases align to TRBD1. V gave up 5 bases and J gave up 7 bases; unmatched junction bases: 3. The germline V gene encodes CDR1 MNHEY and CDR2 SVGAGI. The CDR3 has 13 amino acids. CDR3 nucleotides: TGTGCCAGCAGTCCCGGACAGGGGCAGCCCCAGCATTTT. It encodes CASSPGQGQPQHF.

The V call is TRBV20-1, the J call TRBJ2-5, with 9 positions matching TRBD2. Trimming removed 8 bases from V and 9 bases from J; junction bases left unmatched: 4. Germline-derived CDR1 and CDR2 are DFQATT and SNEGSKA (reference sequence). This CDR3 contains 10 residues. The CDR3 protein is CSPQREAQYF. The CDR3 DNA is TGCAGTCCACAGCGGGAGGCCCAGTACTTC.

This chain connects TRBV12-3 or TRBV12-4 to TRBJ1-4; weak D call: TRBD1 (5 bases). The CDR3 covers 11 residues. Trimming left V 8 bases short and J 7 bases short, with 8 bases between. CDR3 protein: CASGQGEKLFF. The CDR3 coding sequence is TGTGCCAGCGGCCAGGGTGAAAAACTGTTTTTT.

This clone was detected ten times or more. This chain joins TRBV25-1 and TRBJ2-7; 9 bases map to TRBD1. This CDR3 spans 15 amino acids. CDR1 and CDR2 from the germline V gene are MGHDK and SYGVNS. V shed 5 bases and J 2 bases; nucleotides not matched to a gene: 7. CDR3 in amino acids: CASSNGQGIPYEQYF. CDR3 in DNA: TGTGCCAGCAGTAATGGACAGGGGATCCCCTACGAGCAGTACTTC.

This clone was counted a few times. This chain joins TRBV7-9 and TRBJ2-1; D ambiguous. Deletions cut 2 bases from V and 6 bases from J, with 11 bases between. Per the germline V gene, CDR1 is SEHNR and CDR2 is FQNEAQ (reference sequence). The CDR3 loop spans 14 amino acids. CDR3: CASSLYTSGNEQFF. The DNA for the CDR3 is TGTGCCAGCAGCTTATATACTTCGGGCAATGAGCAGTTCTTC.

The J gene is TRBJ2-3, the V gene TRBV6-5; D might be TRBD1 (6 bases). Germline assignment: CDR1 MNHEY and CDR2 SVGAGI. The CDR3 length is 14 residues. V was shortened by 2 bases and J by 3 bases, with 9 bases between the two germline ends. CDR3: CASSYEGTTDTQYF. CDR3 DNA sequence: TGTGCCAGCAGTTACGAGGGGACAACAGATACGCAGTATTTT.

The J gene is TRBJ2-3, the V gene TRBV5-1; 15 positions match TRBD2. The CDR3 covers 18 residues. The germline gives CDR1 SGHRS, CDR2 YFSETQ. J was trimmed by 2 bases and V by 2 bases; bases with no gene match: 6. The CDR3 spells CASSLGTSGRTPTDTQYF. CDR3 in DNA: TGCGCCAGCAGCTTAGGGACTAGCGGGAGGACTCCCACAGATACGCAGTATTTT. Complete variable domain (other parts from reference TRBV5-1 and TRBJ2-3): KAGVTQTPRYLIKTRGQQVTLSCSPISGHRSVSWYQQTPGQGLQFLFEYFSETQRNKGNFPGRFSGRQFSNSRSEMNVSTLELGDSALYLCASSLGTSGRTPTDTQYFGPGTRLTVL.

The J gene is TRBJ2-3, the V gene TRBV7-2; 9 bases are shared with TRBD2. The CDR3 loop spans 15 amino acids. V lost 1 base and J lost 3; bases outside the gene matches: 2. Germline V gene sequence: CDR1 SGHTA, CDR2 FQGNSA. CDR3 sequence (DNA): TGTGCCAGCAGCTTAGGCGGGAGGGAGACAGATACGCAGTATTTT. It translates to CASSLGGRETDTQYF.

The chain combines TRBV19 with TRBJ2-3; TRBD2 aligns across 7 bases. The germline V gene has CDR1 LNHDA and CDR2 SQIVND (reference sequence). With 6 bases clipped from V and 7 bases from J, the junction kept 16 bases outside the gene matches. This CDR3 spans 16 amino acids. CDR3 sequence (DNA): TGTGCCAGTAGCAACACCAGGACTAGTATGGAGTATACGCAGTATTTT. Encoded protein: CASSNTRTSMEYTQYF.

J is TRBJ2-3 and V is TRBV7-2; no clear D gene. V was shortened by 1 base and J by 0 bases, with 8 bases between the two germline ends. CDR1 is SGHTA, CDR2 FQGNSA, per germline. The CDR3 is 15 amino acids. The CDR3 sequence: CASSLGQVSTDTQYF. CDR3 nucleotides: TGTGCCAGCAGCTTAGGGCAGGTTAGCACAGATACGCAGTATTTT.

V usage is TRBV5-1 and J usage is TRBJ1-3; D unresolved. V was pared by 1 base and J by 0 bases, with 8 bases between. Germline lookup yields CDR1 SGHRS and CDR2 YFSETQ. The CDR3 runs 15 residues. In DNA form, the CDR3 reads TGCGCCAGCAGCTTGTCGCAGGCCTCTGGAAACACCATATATTTT. Amino acids: CASSLSQASGNTIYF.

This clone occurred once. The rearrangement joins TRBV15 to TRBJ1-1; D is unclear. The CDR3 totals 13 residues. CDR1 is LNHNV, CDR2 YYDKDF, per germline (reference sequence). Trimming removed 5 bases from V and 14 bases from J, with 21 bases in between. The CDR3 loop reads CATSSRDGRGRFF. CDR3 in DNA: TGTGCCACCAGCTCAAGGGATGGCCGGGGTCGCTTCTTT. The full variable domain, completed using reference TRBV15 and TRBJ1-1, is DAMVIQNPRYQVTQFGKPVTLSCSQTLNHNVMYWYQQKSSQAPKLLFHYYDKDFNNEADTPDNFQSRRPNTSFCFLDIRSPGLGDTAMYLCATSSRDGRGRFFGQGTRLTVV.